This T cell receptor beta chain was recovered during a study of T cell repertoires in cytomegalovirus infection. TCRdb fed the reads into MiXCR, producing one record per CDR3 protein. In the table there are 640,000 or so distinct CDR3 sequences, around 31% of which are singletons. This clonotype was counted at least ten times. What it binds is not known. The CDR3 length is 15 residues. V dropped 5 bases and J dropped 7; count of bases not matched to a gene: 9. Germline V CDR1 and CDR2: SGHTA, FQGNSA. The specimen was cultured PBMCs, collected from culture after CMV antigen stimulation. V and J are TRBV7-2 and TRBJ1-4; 8 bases fit TRBD1. This sequence was found in a human donor in good health (CMV status not recorded). Some clones in this sample may be carry-over from other donors' samples. This chain's CDR3 is CASSTRTGSTEKLFF. The CDR3 DNA follows: TGTGCCAGCAGCACCCGGACAGGGTCGACTGAAAAACTGTTTTTT.